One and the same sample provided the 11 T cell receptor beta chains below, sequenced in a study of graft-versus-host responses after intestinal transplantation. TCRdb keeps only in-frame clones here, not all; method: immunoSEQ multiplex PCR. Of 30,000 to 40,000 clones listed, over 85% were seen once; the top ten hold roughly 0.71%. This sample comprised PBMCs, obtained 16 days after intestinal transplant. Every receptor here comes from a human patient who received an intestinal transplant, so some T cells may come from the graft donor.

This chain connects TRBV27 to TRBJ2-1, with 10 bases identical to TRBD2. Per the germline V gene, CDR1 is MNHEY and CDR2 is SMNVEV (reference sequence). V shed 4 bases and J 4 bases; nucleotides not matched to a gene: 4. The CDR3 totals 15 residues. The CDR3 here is CASSSRLAGYNEQFF. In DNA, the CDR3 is TGTGCCAGCAGTTCTCGACTAGCGGGTTACAATGAGCAGTTCTTC.

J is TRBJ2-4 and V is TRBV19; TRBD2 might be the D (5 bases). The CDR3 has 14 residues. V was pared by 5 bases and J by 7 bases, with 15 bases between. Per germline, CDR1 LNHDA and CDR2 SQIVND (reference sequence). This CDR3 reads CASSSRLFRNIQYF. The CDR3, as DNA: TGTGCCAGTAGTTCGCGACTATTCCGGAACATTCAGTACTTC.

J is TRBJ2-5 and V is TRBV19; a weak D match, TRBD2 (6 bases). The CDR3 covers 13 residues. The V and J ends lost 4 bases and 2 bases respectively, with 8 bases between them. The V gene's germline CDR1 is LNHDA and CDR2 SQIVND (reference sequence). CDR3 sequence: CASSSREQETQYF. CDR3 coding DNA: TGTGCCAGTAGTAGCCGGGAGCAAGAGACCCAGTACTTC.

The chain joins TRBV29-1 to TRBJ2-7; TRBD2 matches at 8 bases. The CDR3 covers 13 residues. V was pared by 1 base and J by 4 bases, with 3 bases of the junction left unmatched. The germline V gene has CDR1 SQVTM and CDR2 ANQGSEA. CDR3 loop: CSVEVGRDYEQYF. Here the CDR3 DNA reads TGCAGCGTTGAAGTCGGGAGGGATTACGAGCAGTACTTC.

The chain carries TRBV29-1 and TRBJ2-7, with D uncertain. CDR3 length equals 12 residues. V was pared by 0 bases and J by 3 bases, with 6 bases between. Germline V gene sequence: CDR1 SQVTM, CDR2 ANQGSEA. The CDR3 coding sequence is TGCAGCGTTGAAGATCTGGGCTACGAGCAGTACTTC. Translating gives CSVEDLGYEQYF.

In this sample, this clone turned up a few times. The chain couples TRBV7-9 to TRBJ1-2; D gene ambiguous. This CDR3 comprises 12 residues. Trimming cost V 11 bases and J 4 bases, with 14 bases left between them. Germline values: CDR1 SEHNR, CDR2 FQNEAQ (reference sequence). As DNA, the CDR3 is TGTGCCGGTCAGACGTCTCCCTATGGCTACACCTTC. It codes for CAGQTSPYGYTF.

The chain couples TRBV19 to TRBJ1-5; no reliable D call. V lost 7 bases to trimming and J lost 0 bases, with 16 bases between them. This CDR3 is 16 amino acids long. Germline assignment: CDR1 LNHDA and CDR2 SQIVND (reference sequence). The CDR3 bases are TGTGCCAGTACCCACTCCCCTTTCGGTAGCAATCAGCCCCAGCATTTT. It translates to CASTHSPFGSNQPQHF.

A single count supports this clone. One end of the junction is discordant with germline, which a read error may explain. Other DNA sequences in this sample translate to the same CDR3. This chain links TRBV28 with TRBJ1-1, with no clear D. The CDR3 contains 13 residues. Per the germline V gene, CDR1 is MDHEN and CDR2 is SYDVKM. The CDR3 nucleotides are TGTGCCAGCAGTTTCTTTGGGTTCACTGAAGCCTTCTTT. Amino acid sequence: CASSFFGFTEAFF.

The CDR3 reads CASSVGLSYEQYF. In nucleotides, the CDR3 is TGTGCCAGCAGCGTAGGACTCTCCTACGAGCAGTACTTC. The chain joins TRBV9 to TRBJ2-7; no clear D. The CDR3 extends over 13 amino acids. Trimming cost V 0 bases and J 0 bases, with 4 bases left between them. Germline V lookup: CDR1 SGDLS, CDR2 YYNGEE.

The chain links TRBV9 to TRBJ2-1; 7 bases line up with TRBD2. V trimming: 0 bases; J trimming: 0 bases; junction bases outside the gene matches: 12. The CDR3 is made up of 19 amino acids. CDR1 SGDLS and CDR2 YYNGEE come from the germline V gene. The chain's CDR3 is CASSVVPSVLADSYNEQFF. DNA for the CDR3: TGTGCCAGCAGCGTAGTCCCCTCCGTGCTAGCGGACTCCTACAATGAGCAGTTCTTC.

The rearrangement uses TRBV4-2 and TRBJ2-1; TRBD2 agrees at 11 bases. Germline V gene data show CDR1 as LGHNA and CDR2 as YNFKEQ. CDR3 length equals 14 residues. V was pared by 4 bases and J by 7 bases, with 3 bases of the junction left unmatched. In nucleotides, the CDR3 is TGTGCCAGCAGCCTGACTAGCGGGACTAATGAGCAGTTCTTC. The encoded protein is CASSLTSGTNEQFF.